The source of this TCR beta chain is a study of breast tumors, draining lymph nodes, adjacent tissues. On this clonotype: Its specificity is unknown.

Breast cancer patients provided tissue from their axillary draining lymph nodes. Study findings and constraints: Compared with lymph nodes, tumors were less diverse; compared with nontumor tissue, more. Data fit most tumor T cells coming from lymph node, expanding in tumor. Compared with basal-like, luminal-like tumors shared significantly more repertoire with nontumor tissue. Data only fit, rather than demonstrated, lymph node origin of most tumor T cells.

Looked up from germline, CDR1 is SNHLY and CDR2 is FYNNEI. The trim removed 3 bases at V and 8 bases at J, leaving 12 bases unmatched. CDR3 size: 16 residues. TCRdb used MiXCR to reprocess the multiplex PCR reads, holding one entry per CDR3 protein. The sample holds 160,000 or so distinct CDR3 sequences, 25% to 40% seen once. Specimen: axillary lymph node tissue. This TCR derives from a female donor with breast cancer. Some clones in this sample may be carry-over from other donors' samples. This sequence joins TRBV2 and TRBJ2-1; 8 bases match TRBD1. CDR3: CASSDYGTGQIHEQFF. CDR3 sequence (DNA): TGTGCCAGCAGTGATTATGGGACAGGACAAATCCATGAGCAGTTCTTC. The entire variable domain, with the rest obtained from reference TRBV2 and TRBJ2-1, is as follows: EPEVTQTPSHQVTQMGQEVILRCVPISNHLYFYWYRQILGQKVEFLVSFYNNEISEKSEIFDDQFSVERPDGSNFTLKIRSTKLEDSAMYFCASSDYGTGQIHEQFFGPGTRLTVL.